This T cell receptor (beta chain) is drawn from a study of vaccination effects on CD4 cells after COVID-19. Study context: Samples were taken post-vaccine, and their median timing was 72 days after the second dose. Findings of the study overall: Researchers report that only 1 of 255 vaccine-induced clones in healthy vaccinees cross-reacted with common cold coronaviruses. In the late period after vaccination, infection- and vaccine-induced clones contracted markedly.

Comments on this clone: Its antigen is unidentified.

TCRdb keeps only in-frame clones here, not all; method: immunoSEQ multiplex PCR. The profile shows some 70,000 clones, 80% to 85% of them singletons. ViraFEST used viral peptide pools to expand antigen-specific CD4+ T cells before sequencing. The culture ran for approximately 11 days before CD4+ T cells were isolated. Participants each got two BNT162b2 or mRNA-1273 vaccine doses. IL-2 medium supplanted half the medium on days 3 and 7. Germline V gene data show CDR1 as LGHDT and CDR2 as YNNKEL (reference sequence). The CDR3 is made up of 16 amino acids. Between the trimmed V and J ends, which lost 6 bases and 2 bases, there was a span of 17 bases.

The chain is built from TRBV3-1 (or the pseudogene TRBV3-2) and TRBJ2-1; D perhaps matches TRBD2 (6 bases). This receptor was identified in a human donor who received a COVID-19 vaccine. The sequencing here drew on CD4+ T cells from PBMCs cultured with HCoV-229E spike peptides, taken after COVID-19 vaccination. The CDR3 bases are TGTGCCAGCAGTCTTCGGGGAGGTCGTACCTACAATGAGCAGTTCTTC. This codes for CASSLRGGRTYNEQFF.